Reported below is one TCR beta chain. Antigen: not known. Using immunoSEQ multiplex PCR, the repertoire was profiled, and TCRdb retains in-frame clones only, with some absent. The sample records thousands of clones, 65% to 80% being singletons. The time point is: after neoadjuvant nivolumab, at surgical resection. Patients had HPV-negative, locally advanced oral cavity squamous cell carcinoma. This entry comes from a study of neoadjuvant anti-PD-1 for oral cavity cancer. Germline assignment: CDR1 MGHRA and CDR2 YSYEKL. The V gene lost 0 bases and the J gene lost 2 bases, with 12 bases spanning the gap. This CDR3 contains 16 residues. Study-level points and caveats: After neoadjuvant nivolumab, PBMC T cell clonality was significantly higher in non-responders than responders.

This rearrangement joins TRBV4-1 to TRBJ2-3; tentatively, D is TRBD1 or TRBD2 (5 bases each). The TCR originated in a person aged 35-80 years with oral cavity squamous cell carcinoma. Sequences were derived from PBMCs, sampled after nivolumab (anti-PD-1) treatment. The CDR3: CASSQDVWDPTDTQYF. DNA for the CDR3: TGCGCCAGCAGCCAAGATGTCTGGGACCCCACAGATACGCAGTATTTT.